These 21 T cell receptor beta chains were sequenced from one sample in a study of beta chain features in type 1 diabetes. Which antigens these TCRs recognize remains unknown. Every isolated RNA sample was fully reverse transcribed, so sequencing captured expressed TCRB transcripts. Clones were sequenced by immunoSEQ multiplex PCR, and TCRdb holds only the in-frame ones, with some missing. The sample lists 250,000 to 350,000 clones, around an eighth occurring once. Study observations and caveats: Among all four CD4+ subsets, Type 1 diabetes patients had TCRB CDR3s that were moderately but significantly shorter.

The material sequenced was naive CD4+ T cells from blood. The receptors come from a man aged 25-45 years with type 1 diabetes.

This clone turned up a few times. CDR3 DNA: TGTGCCAGCAGCTTAGTTGGGACACAGCGCTACGAGCAGTACTTC. The encoded protein is CASSLVGTQRYEQYF. The chain links TRBV7-2 to TRBJ2-7, with a possible D match to TRBD1 (6 bases). The CDR3 runs 15 residues. Trimming took off 1 base at V and 3 bases at J, with 13 bases between the two ends. Germline CDR1 and CDR2: SGHTA and FQGNSA.

The V gene is TRBV2, the J gene TRBJ2-3; the match to TRBD2 covers 11 bases. CDR1 is SNHLY and CDR2 is FYNNEI in the germline V gene. The V segment lost 6 bases and the J segment 4 bases; nucleotides outside the gene matches: 3. The CDR3 runs to 14 residues. Here the CDR3 reads CASRGTSGSDTQYF. The CDR3 coding sequence is TGTGCCAGCAGGGGGACTAGCGGATCAGATACGCAGTATTTT.

This clone was observed a few times. This rearrangement joins TRBV6-5 to TRBJ2-7; TRBD1 is a possible D gene (6 bases). Trimming pared 0 bases from V and 6 bases from J, leaving 12 bases between. This CDR3 has 14 residues. Germline loops: CDR1 MNHEY, CDR2 SVGAGI. CDR3 nucleotides: TGTGCCAGCAGTTACTCGGGGGCGAGGGGCGAGCAGTACTTC. Translated: CASSYSGARGEQYF.

This clone came up a few times. This sequence joins TRBV6-5 and TRBJ2-7; TRBD1 agrees at 9 bases. The CDR3 extends over 15 amino acids. V was pared by 6 bases and J by 1 base, with 7 bases of the junction left unmatched. Germline V lookup: CDR1 MNHEY, CDR2 SVGAGI. The CDR3 nucleotides are TGTGCCAGCAGCCCCGGGACAGGGAGTTCCTACGAGCAGTACTTC. Its translation is CASSPGTGSSYEQYF.

This clone was seen more than once but under ten times. The chain links TRBV7-2 to TRBJ2-7; D may be TRBD2 (6 bases). The CDR3 contains 19 residues. V gave up 5 bases and J gave up 4 bases, with 30 bases separating them. Germline-derived CDR1 and CDR2 are SGHTA and FQGNSA. This CDR3 reads CASSPSSRVGRDPRYEQYF. DNA for the CDR3: TGTGCCAGCAGCCCGAGCAGCAGAGTAGGGCGGGATCCAAGGTACGAGCAGTACTTC.

The chain links TRBV5-1 to TRBJ2-5; 8 positions agree with TRBD2. Germline lookup yields CDR1 SGHRS and CDR2 YFSETQ. The CDR3 length is 16 residues. With V trimmed by 1 base and J by 3 bases, 8 bases remained unmatched. The CDR3 DNA follows: TGCGCCAGCAGCTTGCTCCGCGGGGGGCGCGAAGAGACCCAGTACTTC. Protein product: CASSLLRGGREETQYF.

The chain links TRBV30 to TRBJ2-7; 7 nucleotides agree with TRBD2. Germline V gene data show CDR1 as GTSNPN and CDR2 as SVGIG (reference sequence). The CDR3 consists of 14 residues. The V segment lost 0 bases and the J segment 3 bases; nucleotides outside the gene matches: 5. CDR3: CAWSVGGANYEQYF. CDR3 in DNA: TGTGCCTGGAGTGTGGGAGGGGCTAACTACGAGCAGTACTTC.

The V gene is TRBV12-5, the J gene TRBJ1-3; tentative D call: TRBD1 (5 bases). Germline assignment: CDR1 LGHNT and CDR2 FRNRAP. This CDR3 contains 17 residues. V dropped 0 bases and J dropped 0 bases, with 12 bases sitting between them. CDR3 loop: CASGLVRGGTSGNTIYF. Written as DNA, the CDR3 is TGTGCTAGTGGTTTGGTACGGGGGGGGACCTCTGGAAACACCATATATTTT.

This clone showed up just a few times. This CDR3 reads CASSETGTGGNTIYF. CDR3 coding DNA: TGTGCCAGCAGCGAGACCGGGACAGGTGGAAACACCATATATTTT. The chain employs TRBV7-2 and TRBJ1-3, with 8 bases fitting TRBD1. CDR1 is SGHTA, CDR2 FQGNSA, per germline. V dropped 5 bases and J dropped 3; count of bases not matched to a gene: 6. This CDR3 has 15 amino acids. Combining the CDR3 with reference TRBV7-2 and TRBJ1-3 gives the whole variable domain GAGVSQSPSNKVTEKGKDVELRCDPISGHTALYWYRQSLGQGLEFLIYFQGNSAPDKSGLPSDRFSAERTGGSVSTLTIQRTQQEDSAVYLCASSETGTGGNTIYFGEGSWLTVV.

V and J are TRBV27 and TRBJ2-1, with unresolved D. Trimming stripped 5 bases from V and 3 bases from J, with 8 bases between. This CDR3 region has 13 residues. Per the germline V gene, CDR1 is MNHEY and CDR2 is SMNVEV (reference sequence). CDR3 sequence (DNA): TGTGCCAGCAGTCCCCGACTCTACAATGAGCAGTTCTTC. It yields the protein CASSPRLYNEQFF.

This clone has just a few counts. This chain uses TRBV21-1 with TRBJ2-3; TRBD1, the D gene given by the table, was not confirmed from the DNA. TRBV21-1 is labeled a pseudogene. The CDR3 totals 14 residues. The CDR3 loop is CASSEAGDADTQYF. DNA for the CDR3: TGTGCCAGCAGCGAAGCAGGGGATGCAGATACGCAGTATTTT.

J is TRBJ2-5 and V is TRBV20-1; tentative D call: TRBD1 (5 bases). The CDR3 is 11 amino acids. Germline-derived CDR1 and CDR2 are DFQATT and SNEGSKA (reference sequence). V gave up 4 bases and J gave up 5 bases, with 8 bases separating them. CDR3 sequence: CSATQGETQYF. In nucleotides, the CDR3 is TGCAGTGCTACCCAGGGCGAGACCCAGTACTTC.

The chain has TRBV5-4 and TRBJ2-3; 13 bases map to TRBD2. Germline V lookup: CDR1 SGHNT, CDR2 YYREEE (reference sequence). This CDR3 comprises 17 residues. The trim removed 4 bases at V and 2 bases at J, leaving 7 bases unmatched. This CDR3 is CASSQRLAGGYTDTQYF. As DNA, the CDR3 is TGTGCCAGCAGCCAAAGACTAGCGGGAGGATACACAGATACGCAGTATTTT.

The chain carries TRBV7-3 and TRBJ2-2; D may be TRBD1 (6 bases). CDR3 length equals 13 residues. Trimming took off 6 bases at V and 8 bases at J, with 13 bases between the two ends. Looked up from germline, CDR1 is SGHTA and CDR2 is FQGTGA. The CDR3, as DNA: TGTGCCAGCAGGGGGGCCCAGGGAGGGGAGCTGTTTTTT. Amino acids: CASRGAQGGELFF.

The chain recombines TRBV2 with TRBJ2-2; 8 nucleotides align to TRBD2. Germline assignment: CDR1 SNHLY and CDR2 FYNNEI. The CDR3 runs 15 residues. The V segment lost 2 bases and the J segment 6 bases; nucleotides outside the gene matches: 5. CDR3 nucleotides: TGTGCCAGCAGTGAATACGGGAGGGCCGCCGGGGAGCTGTTTTTT. It translates to CASSEYGRAAGELFF.

This chain connects TRBV5-6 to TRBJ2-7; D gene unclear. Germline CDR1 reads SGHDT; CDR2 reads YYEEEE. V lost 4 bases and J lost 3, with 14 bases in between. This CDR3 comprises 14 residues. The CDR3 loop reads CASSPTSGIYEQYF. The DNA for the CDR3 is TGTGCCAGCAGCCCAACCTCAGGAATCTACGAGCAGTACTTC.

This clone was recorded a few times. CDR3: CASSLGQSTDTQYF. CDR3 in DNA: TGTGCCAGCAGCTTGGGACAGTCCACAGATACGCAGTATTTT. The chain couples TRBV5-6 to TRBJ2-3; D possibly corresponds to TRBD1 (5 bases). Germline V lookup: CDR1 SGHDT, CDR2 YYEEEE. Trimming shortened V by 0 bases and J by 2 bases, and 7 bases separated the two germline ends. The CDR3 is 14 amino acids.

The V call is TRBV9, the J call TRBJ1-1, with a tentative D call TRBD1 (5 bases). V was pared by 2 bases and J by 8 bases, with 19 bases between. CDR3 size: 15 residues. Germline lookup yields CDR1 SGDLS and CDR2 YYNGEE. The CDR3 spells CASSVQGLPSTEAFF. CDR3 in DNA: TGTGCCAGCAGCGTCCAGGGACTCCCGTCGACCGAAGCTTTCTTT.

The chain combines TRBV10-3 with TRBJ1-5; 8 bases line up with TRBD1. The CDR3 spans 15 residues. With 3 bases clipped from V and 2 bases from J, the junction kept 3 bases outside the gene matches. CDR1 is ENHRY and CDR2 is SYGVKD in the germline V gene. CDR3 in DNA: TGTGCCATCAGTGACTCAGGGGGCGGCAATCAGCCCCAGCATTTT. Translating it yields CAISDSGGGNQPQHF.

The chain has TRBV7-3 and TRBJ2-2; 9 bases match TRBD1. J lost 4 bases, V lost 3 bases, and 12 bases had no gene match. In germline, CDR1 is SGHTA, CDR2 FQGTGA. This CDR3 has 18 amino acids. DNA for the CDR3: TGTGCCAGCAGCTTTAGAAAGAGGGACAGGGAGCCCACCGGGGAGCTGTTTTTT. It specifies CASSFRKRDREPTGELFF. The full variable domain, in which reference TRBV7-3 and TRBJ2-2 provide the parts outside the CDR3, is GAGVSQTPSNKVTEKGKYVELRCDPISGHTALYWYRQSLGQGPEFLIYFQGTGAADDSGLPNDRFFAVRPEGSVSTLKIQRTERGDSAVYLCASSFRKRDREPTGELFFGEGSRLTVL.

The rearrangement uses TRBV7-2 and TRBJ2-3; D is possibly TRBD1 (6 bases). The germline CDR1 and CDR2 sequences are SGHTA and FQGNSA. With 3 bases removed from V and 4 bases from J, the gap between germline ends came to 23 bases. The CDR3 covers 18 residues. The CDR3 DNA reads as TGTGCCAGCAGCTTGATACCGCTGGGGGCGGTCTCCGCAGATACGCAGTATTTT. Residues: CASSLIPLGAVSADTQYF.